The text below deals with one TCR beta chain. Its matching antigen is unknown. The record originates from a study of CD8+ T cells in alopecia areata. In the study overall: Tofacitinib was taken orally by treated patients, and the dose was 5 to 10 mg twice daily. Tofacitinib was given for 6 to 18 months, then stopped for 6 months. Findings of the study overall: Lesional scalp, especially alopecia totalis/universalis, showed higher clonality than normal scalp.

Germline V lookup: CDR1 SGDLS, CDR2 YYNGEE. V was shortened by 4 bases and J by 1 base, with 20 bases between the two germline ends. There are 17 residues in the CDR3. Sequencing relied on a cDNA template that was reverse transcribed from extracted RNA. The protocol was immunoSEQ multiplex PCR, while the TCRdb copy is restricted to in-frame clones and leaves out a portion. Of 130,000 or so clones in the sample, about 49% were seen once. Samples from alopecia areata patients were lesional scalp punch biopsies and peripheral blood. The sequencing used CD8+ T cells sorted from blood, collected at week 0. The TCR comes from a human donor with alopecia areata. This rearrangement joins TRBV9 to TRBJ1-1, with a tentative D call TRBD1 (6 bases). CDR3 bases: TGTGCCAGCAGCACCCACAGGGATGGGGTTGAGAACACTGAAGCTTTCTTT. Its protein is CASSTHRDGVENTEAFF.